The rows below give T cell receptor beta chains drawn from one sample of a study of T cells after yellow fever vaccination. TCRdb re-called the 5' RACE reads through MiXCR, storing one row per CDR3 protein. The sample holds some 560,000 distinct CDR3 sequences, less than 20% seen once. The sequencing here drew on PBMCs, taken 4 to 5 days after the first yellow fever vaccination. These receptors all come from a man aged 18 to 30 who received the YFV17D yellow fever vaccine. CDR3s leave out the opening cysteine and the closing phenylalanine or tryptophan.

>13|TRBV20-1
SARDPQGSYTEAF
>12|TRBV5-1
ASSAGLNHYEQY
>13|TRBV28
ASSLGQGYTYGYT
>13|TRBV12-3/TRBV12-4
ASRPSGADTGELF
>13|TRBV5-1
ASSYEPGQGYEQY
>15|TRBV21-1
ASSKFPSFSSYNEQF
>10|TRBV7-9
ASSLRTNQAF
>10|TRBV6-2/TRBV6-3
ASSGSRYTQY
>14|TRBV4-3
ASSQDPRGSADTQY
>11|TRBV18
ASSPESRAEQF
>13|TRBV3-1
ASSQEHQPYNEQF
>10|TRBV21-1
ASSKGYNEQF
>13|TRBV5-1
ASSPRTGVIYEQY
>12|TRBV6-1
ASMGGGVSGELF
>11|TRBV7-9
ASSLLTGEKLF
>12|TRBV3-1
ASSQTGGWNEQF
>17|TRBV4-1
ASSQDWLKRPPVSDTQY
>12|TRBV12-3/TRBV12-4
ASSPGLAAKEQY
>13|TRBV7-9
ASSSGQGASQPQH
>12|TRBV7-9
ASSVGQGTDTQY
>19|TRBV6-2/TRBV6-3
ASSYSVGSGLAGKNQETQY
>11|TRBV7-7
ASRGGPLGTQY